The clone carrying this T cell receptor (beta chain) was found once. These data are taken from a study of blood T cell repertoires in COVID-19. Study as a whole: The cDNA or gDNA used as material had been derived from T cells, B-cell-depleted T cells, or PBMCs.

Everyone who took part was roughly 18 to 89 years old, and they came from 20 to 25 US areas. The authors' processing: The authors estimated nucleated cell counts from reference gene primer amplification. TCRdb's copy holds only in-frame clones and misses some; the assay was immunoSEQ multiplex PCR. V and J calls and clone size are those listed in that table; D and trimming were worked out from the DNA. The sample holds approximately 140,000 clones, 80% to 90% seen once. This sequence was found in a woman aged 45 to 65 who had recovered from COVID-19. The sample was PBMCs or T cells enriched from blood (not recorded which).

CDR3 nucleotides: TGTGCCAGCAGCTTCCCCGACAGATACGAGGAGCAGTTCTTC. Translated, it gives CASSFPDRYEEQFF. This chain uses TRBV7-9 with TRBJ2-1; a possible D gene is TRBD1 (5 bases). Trimming removed 3 bases from V and 10 bases from J, with 16 bases in between. Germline assignment: CDR1 SEHNR and CDR2 FQNEAQ (reference sequence). The CDR3 covers 14 residues.